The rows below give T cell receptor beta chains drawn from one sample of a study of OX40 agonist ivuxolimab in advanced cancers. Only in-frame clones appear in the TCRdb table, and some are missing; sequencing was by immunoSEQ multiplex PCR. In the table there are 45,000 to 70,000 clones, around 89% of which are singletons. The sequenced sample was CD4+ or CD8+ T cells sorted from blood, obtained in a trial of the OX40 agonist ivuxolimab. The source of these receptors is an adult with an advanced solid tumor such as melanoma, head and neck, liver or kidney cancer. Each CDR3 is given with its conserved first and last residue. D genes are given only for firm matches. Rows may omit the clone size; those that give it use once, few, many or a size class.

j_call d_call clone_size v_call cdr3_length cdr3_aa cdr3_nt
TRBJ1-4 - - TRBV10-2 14 CASRGGGSNEKLFF TGCGCCAGCAGAGGGGGGGGCTCCAATGAAAAACTGTTTTTT
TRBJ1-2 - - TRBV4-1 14 CASSQVHVIPGYTF TGCGCCAGCAGCCAAGTCCACGTAATCCCGGGCTACACCTTC
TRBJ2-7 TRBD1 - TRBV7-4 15 CASSFRTGNFDEQYF TGTGCCAGCAGCTTCCGGACAGGGAATTTCGACGAGCAGTACTTC
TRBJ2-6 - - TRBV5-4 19 CASSSGNSRGNSGANVLTF TGTGCCAGCAGCTCCGGTAATAGCAGGGGCAACTCTGGGGCCAACGTCCTGACTTTC
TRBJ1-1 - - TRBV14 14 CASSPQWGGAEAFF TGTGCCAGCAGCCCACAGTGGGGGGGGGCTGAAGCTTTCTTT
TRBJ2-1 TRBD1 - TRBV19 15 CASSRWTGLNNEQFF TGTGCCAGTAGTAGGTGGACAGGGCTGAACAATGAGCAGTTCTTC
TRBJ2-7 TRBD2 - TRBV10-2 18 CASSESGRGGPQGYEQYF TGCGCCAGCAGTGAGTCGGGGAGGGGCGGGCCCCAAGGCTACGAGCAGTACTTC
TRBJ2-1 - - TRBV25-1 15 CASSDWGGPYNEQFF TGTGCCAGCAGTGACTGGGGGGGCCCCTACAATGAGCAGTTCTTC
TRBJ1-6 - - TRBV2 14 CASKEGSYNSPLHF TGTGCCAGCAAGGAGGGCTCCTATAATTCACCCCTCCACTTT
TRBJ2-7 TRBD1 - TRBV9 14 CASSVGDRAYEQYF TGTGCCAGCAGCGTAGGGGACAGAGCCTACGAGCAGTACTTC
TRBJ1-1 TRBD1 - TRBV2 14 CASSARQGGTEAFF TGTGCCAGCAGTGCAAGACAGGGTGGGACTGAAGCTTTCTTT
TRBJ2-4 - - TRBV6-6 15 CASSYPSGESSIQYF TGTGCCAGCAGTTACCCCTCCGGAGAATCAAGCATTCAGTACTTC
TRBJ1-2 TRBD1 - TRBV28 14 CASRRPGQGYGYTF TGTGCCAGCAGGCGTCCGGGACAGGGCTATGGCTACACCTTC
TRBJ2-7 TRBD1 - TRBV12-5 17 CASGLVLGQAISYEQYF TGTGCTAGTGGTTTGGTACTAGGACAGGCAATTTCCTACGAGCAGTACTTC
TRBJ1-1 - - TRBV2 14 CASSVTVLNTEAFF TGTGCCAGCAGTGTCACAGTTTTGAACACTGAAGCTTTCTTT
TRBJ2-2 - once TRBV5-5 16 CASSLDPQGYTGELFF TGTGCCAGCAGCTTGGATCCCCAGGGTTACACCGGGGAGCTGTTTTTT
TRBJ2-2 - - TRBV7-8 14 CASKGGSHTGELFF TGTGCCAGCAAGGGGGGGAGCCACACCGGGGAGCTGTTTTTT
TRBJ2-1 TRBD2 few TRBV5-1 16 CASSHGGGVSYNEQFF TGCGCCAGCAGTCATGGGGGAGGGGTCTCCTACAATGAGCAGTTCTTC
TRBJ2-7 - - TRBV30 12 CAWSLNGVEQYF TGTGCCTGGAGCTTGAATGGGGTTGAGCAGTACTTC
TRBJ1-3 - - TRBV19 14 CASSPRQVGNTIYF TGTGCCAGTAGTCCGAGACAGGTTGGAAACACCATATATTTT
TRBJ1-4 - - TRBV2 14 CASGGGRANEKLFF TGTGCCAGTGGGGGGGGTCGGGCTAATGAAAAACTGTTTTTT
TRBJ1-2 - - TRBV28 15 CASSSEKGSGYGYTF TGTGCCAGCAGCAGCGAAAAGGGGTCGGGCTATGGCTACACCTTC
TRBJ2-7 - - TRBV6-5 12 CASRGDTYEQYF TGTGCCAGCAGAGGGGATACCTACGAGCAGTACTTC
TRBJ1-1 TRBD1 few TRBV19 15 CASSIGGQINTEAFF TGTGCCAGTAGTATAGGGGGACAGATCAACACTGAAGCTTTCTTT
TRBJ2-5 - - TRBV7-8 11 CASGGEETQYF TGTGCCAGCGGAGGCGAAGAGACCCAGTACTTC
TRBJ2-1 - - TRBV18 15 CASSPPSFPNNEQFF TGTGCCAGCTCCCCCCCCTCCTTTCCTAACAATGAGCAGTTCTTC
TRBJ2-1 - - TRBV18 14 CASSPPGPYNEQFF TGTGCCAGCTCACCGCCTGGACCCTACAATGAGCAGTTCTTC
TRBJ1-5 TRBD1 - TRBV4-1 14 CASSRDRGGQPQHF TGCGCCAGCAGCCGTGACAGGGGAGGCCAGCCCCAGCATTTT
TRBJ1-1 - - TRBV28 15 CASTQTKTRRTEAFF TGTGCCAGCACTCAGACAAAAACCCGACGCACTGAAGCTTTCTTT
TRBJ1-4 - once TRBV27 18 CASSLLTPTFATNEKLFF TGTGCCAGCAGTTTATTGACCCCCACGTTTGCAACTAATGAAAAACTGTTTTTT
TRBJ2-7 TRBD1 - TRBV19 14 CASSFSRDSYEQYF TGTGCCAGTAGTTTTTCCCGGGACAGCTACGAGCAGTACTTC
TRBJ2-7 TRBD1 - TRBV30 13 CAWSRDRVSEQYF TGTGCCTGGAGTCGGGACAGGGTTAGCGAGCAGTACTTC
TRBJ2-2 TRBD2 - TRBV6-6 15 CASTRERGNTGELFF TGTGCCAGCACTCGAGAGCGGGGAAACACCGGGGAGCTGTTTTTT
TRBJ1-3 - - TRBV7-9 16 CASSLVGQGMGNTIYF TGTGCCAGCAGCTTAGTCGGTCAAGGGATGGGAAACACCATATATTTT
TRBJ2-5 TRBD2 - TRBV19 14 CATTPTGGGETQYF TGTGCCACCACGCCCACGGGGGGGGGCGAGACCCAGTACTTC
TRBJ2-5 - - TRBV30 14 CAWTQRGGLETQYF TGTGCCTGGACTCAACGAGGGGGGCTGGAGACCCAGTACTTC
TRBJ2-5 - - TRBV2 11 CVSSSAETQYF TGTGTCAGCAGTAGCGCAGAGACCCAGTACTTC